This T cell receptor (beta chain) was found in a study of molecular identifiers for immune sequencing clone quantification. J gave up 2 bases and V 3 bases, and 10 bases lay outside the gene matches. Per the germline V gene, CDR1 is MNHEY and CDR2 is SVGAGI. CDR3 length equals 16 residues. This clonotype occurred many times. The antigen is unknown. Study-level findings and limits: Jurkat TCR RNA that was spiked in from one cell was reportedly detectable among some 970,000 naive cells. Effector cells kept over 98% of their molecules in clones above 20 RNA copies, while naive cells kept under 1% there.

In the sort, naive CD8 T cells were defined as CD8+CD4-CCR7+CD45RA+. Previously reported methods and listed TCR primers produced the bulk TCR libraries. From the PCR reads, TCRdb called clonotypes with MiXCR, one entry per CDR3 protein. The sample lists about 640,000 distinct CDR3 sequences, just under 20% occurring once. This TCR was recovered from a human donor in good health. Some libraries in this study had Jurkat cell RNA spiked in. The rearrangement joins TRBV6-5 to TRBJ2-7, with 7 bases lining up with TRBD1. The sequenced sample was naive CD8+ T cells from blood, with Jurkat cell RNA spiked in. The subset: FACS-sorted CD8+CD4-CCR7+CD45RA+ naive T cells. CDR3 bases: TGTGCCAGCAGTTATGAGGTTGAGGGGGCTCCCTACGAGCAGTACTTC. Its protein product is CASSYEVEGAPYEQYF.